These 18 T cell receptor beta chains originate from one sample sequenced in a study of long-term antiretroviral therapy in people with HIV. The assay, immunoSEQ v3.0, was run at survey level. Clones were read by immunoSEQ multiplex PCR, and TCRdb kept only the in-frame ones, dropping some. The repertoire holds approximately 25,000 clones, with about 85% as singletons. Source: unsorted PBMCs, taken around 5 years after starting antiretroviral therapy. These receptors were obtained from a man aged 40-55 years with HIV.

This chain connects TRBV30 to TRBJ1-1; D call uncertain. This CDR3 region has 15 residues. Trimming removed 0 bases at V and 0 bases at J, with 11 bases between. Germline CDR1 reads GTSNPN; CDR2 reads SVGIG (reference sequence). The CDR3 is CAWSVRGSMNTEAFF. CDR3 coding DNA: TGTGCCTGGAGTGTACGCGGCAGCATGAACACTGAAGCTTTCTTT. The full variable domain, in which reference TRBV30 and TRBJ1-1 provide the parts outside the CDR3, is SQTIHQWPATLVQPVGSPLSLECTVEGTSNPNLYWYRQAAGRGLQLLFYSVGIGQISSEVPQNLSASRPQDRQFILSSKKLLLSDSGFYLCAWSVRGSMNTEAFFGQGTRLTVV.

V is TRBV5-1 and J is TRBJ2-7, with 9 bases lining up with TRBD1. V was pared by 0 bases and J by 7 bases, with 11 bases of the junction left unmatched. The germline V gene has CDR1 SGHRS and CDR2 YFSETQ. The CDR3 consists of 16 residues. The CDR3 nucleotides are TGCGCCAGCAGCTTGGTATTAGGGGACAGGGCGAGAGAGCAGTACTTC. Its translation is CASSLVLGDRAREQYF.

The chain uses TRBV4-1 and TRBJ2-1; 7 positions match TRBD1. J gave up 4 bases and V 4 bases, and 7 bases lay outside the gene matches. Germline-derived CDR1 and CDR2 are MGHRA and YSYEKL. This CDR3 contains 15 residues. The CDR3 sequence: CASSLGTAQYNEQFF. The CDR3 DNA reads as TGCGCCAGCAGCCTCGGGACAGCTCAGTACAATGAGCAGTTCTTC.

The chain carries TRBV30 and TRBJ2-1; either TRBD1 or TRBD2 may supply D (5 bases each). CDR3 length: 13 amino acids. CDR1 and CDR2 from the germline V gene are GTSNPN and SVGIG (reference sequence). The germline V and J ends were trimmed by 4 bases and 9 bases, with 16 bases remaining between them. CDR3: CAWMQGVGSEQFF. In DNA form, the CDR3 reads TGTGCCTGGATGCAGGGCGTGGGGAGTGAGCAGTTCTTC.

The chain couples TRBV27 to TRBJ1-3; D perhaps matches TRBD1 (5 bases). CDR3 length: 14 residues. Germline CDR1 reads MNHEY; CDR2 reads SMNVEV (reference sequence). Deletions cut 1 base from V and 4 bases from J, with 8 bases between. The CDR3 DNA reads TGTGCCAGCAGTTTATTAGGGGTCGGAAACACCATATATTTT. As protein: CASSLLGVGNTIYF.

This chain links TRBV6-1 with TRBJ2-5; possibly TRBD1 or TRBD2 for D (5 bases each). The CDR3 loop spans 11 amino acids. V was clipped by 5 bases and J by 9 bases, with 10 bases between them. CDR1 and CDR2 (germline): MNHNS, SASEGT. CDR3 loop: CASSIGAAQYF. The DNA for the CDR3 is TGTGCCAGCAGTATCGGGGCGGCCCAGTACTTC.

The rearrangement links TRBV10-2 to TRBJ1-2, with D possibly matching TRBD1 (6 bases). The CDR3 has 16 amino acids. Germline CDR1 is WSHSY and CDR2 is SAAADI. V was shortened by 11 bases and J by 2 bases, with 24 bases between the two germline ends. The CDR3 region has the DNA TGCGCCCTACCCACCGGGACACGTAGTGTAAACTATGGCTACACCTTC. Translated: CALPTGTRSVNYGYTF.

CDR3 nucleotides: TGCGCCAGCAGCACGACCGGGACAGGGGTCTACGAGCAGTACTTC. Translating gives CASSTTGTGVYEQYF. The rearrangement joins TRBV5-1 to TRBJ2-7; TRBD1 matches at 10 bases. V gave up 4 bases and J gave up 3 bases; unmatched junction bases: 7. The V gene's germline CDR1 is SGHRS and CDR2 YFSETQ. This CDR3 contains 15 residues.

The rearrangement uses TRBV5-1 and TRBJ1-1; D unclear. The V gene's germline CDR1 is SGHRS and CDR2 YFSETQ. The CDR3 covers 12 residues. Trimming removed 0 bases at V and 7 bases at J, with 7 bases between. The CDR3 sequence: CASSLGPGEAFF. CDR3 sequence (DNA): TGCGCCAGCAGCTTGGGACCGGGTGAAGCTTTCTTT.

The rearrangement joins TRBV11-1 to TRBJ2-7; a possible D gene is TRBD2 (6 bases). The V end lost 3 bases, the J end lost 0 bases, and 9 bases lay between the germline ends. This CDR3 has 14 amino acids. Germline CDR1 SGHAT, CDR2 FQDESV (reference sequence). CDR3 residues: CASSFGRGSYEQYF. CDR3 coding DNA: TGTGCCAGCAGCTTCGGGCGGGGCTCCTACGAGCAGTACTTC.

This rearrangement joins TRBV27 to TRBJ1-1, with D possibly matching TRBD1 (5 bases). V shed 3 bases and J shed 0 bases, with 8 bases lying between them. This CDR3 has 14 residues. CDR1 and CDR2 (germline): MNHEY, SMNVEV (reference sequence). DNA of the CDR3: TGTGCCAGCAGTTTCAGGGCGGTGAACACTGAAGCTTTCTTT. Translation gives CASSFRAVNTEAFF.

CDR3 sequence reads: CASSLEGMNTEAFF. CDR3 nucleotides: TGTGCCAGCAGCTTGGAGGGGATGAACACTGAAGCTTTCTTT. The rearrangement links TRBV5-6 to TRBJ1-1, with TRBD1 as a possible D gene (5 bases). From germline, CDR1 is SGHDT and CDR2 YYEEEE. Trimming removed 0 bases at V and 0 bases at J, with 6 bases between. This CDR3 comprises 14 residues.

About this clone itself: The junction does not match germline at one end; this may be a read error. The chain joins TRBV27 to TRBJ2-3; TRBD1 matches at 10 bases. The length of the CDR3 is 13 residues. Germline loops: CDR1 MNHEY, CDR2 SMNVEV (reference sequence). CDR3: CATGQGRTYTQYF. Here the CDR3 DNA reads TGTGCCACGGGACAGGGGCGCACATATACGCAGTATTTT.

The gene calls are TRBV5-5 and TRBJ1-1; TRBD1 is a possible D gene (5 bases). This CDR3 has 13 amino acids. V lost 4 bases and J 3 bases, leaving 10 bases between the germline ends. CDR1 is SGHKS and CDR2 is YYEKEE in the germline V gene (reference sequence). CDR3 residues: CASSPQGYTEAFF. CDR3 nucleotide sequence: TGTGCCAGCAGCCCGCAGGGTTACACTGAAGCTTTCTTT.

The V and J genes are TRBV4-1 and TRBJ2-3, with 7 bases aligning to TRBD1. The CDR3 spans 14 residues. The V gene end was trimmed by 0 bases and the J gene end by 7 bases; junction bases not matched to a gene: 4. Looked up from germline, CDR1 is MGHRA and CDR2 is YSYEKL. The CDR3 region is CASSQEWGQYTQYF. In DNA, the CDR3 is TGCGCCAGCAGCCAAGAATGGGGACAGTATACGCAGTATTTT.

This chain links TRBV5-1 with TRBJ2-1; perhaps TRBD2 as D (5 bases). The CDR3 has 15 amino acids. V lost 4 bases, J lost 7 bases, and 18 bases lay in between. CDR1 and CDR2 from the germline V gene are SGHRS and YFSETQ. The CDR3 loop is CASSKEISGINEQFF. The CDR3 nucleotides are TGCGCCAGCAGCAAAGAAATTTCGGGGATTAATGAGCAGTTCTTC.

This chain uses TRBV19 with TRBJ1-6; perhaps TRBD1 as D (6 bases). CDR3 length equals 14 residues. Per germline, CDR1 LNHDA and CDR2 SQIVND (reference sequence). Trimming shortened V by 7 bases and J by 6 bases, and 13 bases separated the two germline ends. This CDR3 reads CASTLGQLNSPLHF. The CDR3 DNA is TGTGCCAGTACCCTAGGACAGCTTAATTCACCCCTCCACTTT.

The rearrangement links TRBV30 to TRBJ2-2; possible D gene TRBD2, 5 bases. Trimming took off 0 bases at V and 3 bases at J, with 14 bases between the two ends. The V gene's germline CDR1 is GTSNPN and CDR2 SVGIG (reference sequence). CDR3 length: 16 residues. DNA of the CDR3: TGTGCCTGGAGTGTACTAGGCGGGTGGGACACCGGGGAGCTGTTTTTT. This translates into CAWSVLGGWDTGELFF.